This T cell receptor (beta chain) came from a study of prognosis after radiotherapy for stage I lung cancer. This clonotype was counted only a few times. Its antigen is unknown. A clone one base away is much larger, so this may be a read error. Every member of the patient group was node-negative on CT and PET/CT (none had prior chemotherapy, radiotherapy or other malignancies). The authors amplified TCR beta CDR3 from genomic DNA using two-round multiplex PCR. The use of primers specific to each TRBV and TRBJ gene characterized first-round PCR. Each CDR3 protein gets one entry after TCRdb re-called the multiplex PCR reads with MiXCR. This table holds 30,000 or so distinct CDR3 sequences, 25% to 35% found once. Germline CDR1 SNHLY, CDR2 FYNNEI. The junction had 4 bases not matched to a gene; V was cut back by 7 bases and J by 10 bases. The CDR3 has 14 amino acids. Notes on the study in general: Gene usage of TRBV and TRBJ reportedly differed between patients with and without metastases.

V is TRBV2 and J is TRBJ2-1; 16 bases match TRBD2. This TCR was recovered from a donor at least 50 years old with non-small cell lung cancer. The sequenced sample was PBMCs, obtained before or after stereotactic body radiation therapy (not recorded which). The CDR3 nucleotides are TGTGCCAGCATCCTGGGACTAGCGGGAGGGGAGCAGTTCTTC. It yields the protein CASILGLAGGEQFF.